In this sample, the clone carrying this T cell receptor beta chain turned up a few times. Its antigen is currently unknown. This specimen comes from a study of cytomegalovirus exposure and HLA in healthy donors. As for the study in general: Under 90% of 398 genotyped donors fell in the Caucasian-associated ancestry cluster. The study's findings and limits: Prior analysis indicated that the majority of TCR beta V segments exhibited productivity approximately 87% or approximately 30% of the time. Most CMV-associated TCR beta chains were later found to appear HLA-restricted.

V lost 3 bases, J lost 2 bases, and 8 bases lay in between. Germline lookup yields CDR1 MDHEN and CDR2 SYDVKM. The CDR3 covers 13 residues. The PCR ran on 60 Vbeta and 13 Jbeta primers. Study processing details: Approximately 12 million of the 80 million or so unique TCR beta chains counted in a later analysis were shared. The data were produced by immunoSEQ multiplex PCR, yet TCRdb's version contains in-frame clones alone and is incomplete. V, J and clone size are those of that table, while D and trimming were read from the DNA. Of about 190,000 clones in the sample, around 79% were seen once. This TCR was sampled from a woman between 18 and 30 years old in good health and CMV-seronegative. The chain joins TRBV28 to TRBJ2-7; D is uncertain. Input material: PBMCs. CDR3 nucleotide sequence: TGTGCCAGCAGTTTGGGCAGCCCCTACGAGCAGTACTTC. Translating gives CASSLGSPYEQYF.